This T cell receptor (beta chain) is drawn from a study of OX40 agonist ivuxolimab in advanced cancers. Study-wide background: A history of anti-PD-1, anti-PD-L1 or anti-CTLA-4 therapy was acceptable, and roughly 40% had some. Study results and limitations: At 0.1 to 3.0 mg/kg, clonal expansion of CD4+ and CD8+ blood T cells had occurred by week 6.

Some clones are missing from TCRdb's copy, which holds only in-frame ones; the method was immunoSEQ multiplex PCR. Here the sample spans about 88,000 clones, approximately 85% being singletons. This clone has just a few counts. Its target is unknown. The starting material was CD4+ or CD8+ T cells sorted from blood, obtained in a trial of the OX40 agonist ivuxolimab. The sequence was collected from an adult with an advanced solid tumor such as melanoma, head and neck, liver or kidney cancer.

The CDR3 DNA reads TGTGCCAGTCGGGACAGGGAGAATTCACCCCTCCACTTT. Residues: CASRDRENSPLHF. The rearrangement joins TRBV19 to TRBJ1-6; 9 nucleotides match TRBD1. After removal of 8 bases from V and 7 bases from J, the junction contained 3 bases not matched to a gene. Germline V gene sequence: CDR1 LNHDA, CDR2 SQIVND (reference sequence). The CDR3 covers 13 residues.